The rows below give T cell receptor beta chains drawn from one sample of a study of cytomegalovirus exposure and HLA in healthy donors. Data came from immunoSEQ multiplex PCR; TCRdb stores just in-frame clones and leaves some out. The sample consists of about 150,000 clones, about four fifths of them appearing once. The sample consisted of PBMCs. Receptor source: a boy between 2 and 10 years old in good health and CMV-seronegative. Each CDR3 is given with its conserved first and last residue. A D gene is named only where the DNA matches it firmly.

len,j_gene,v_gene,d_gene,CDR3aa
17,TRBJ2-7,TRBV5-6,TRBD2,CASSFYGSGTKLGVQYF
13,TRBJ2-7,TRBV5-1,TRBD1,CASSLQGVYEQYF
13,TRBJ1-4,TRBV30,-,CAWSQGLSEKLFF
17,TRBJ2-7,TRBV27,TRBD2,CASSPRRGREGSYEQYF
12,TRBJ2-2,TRBV29-1,-,CSVEIRSGELFF
13,TRBJ2-5,TRBV11-2,-,CASSARLGETQYF
13,TRBJ2-7,TRBV5-6,-,CASSLGVSYEQYF
16,TRBJ2-1,TRBV11-2,TRBD2,CASSPSTSGAYNEQFF
16,TRBJ2-7,TRBV6-5,-,CASSYSSGQRHYEQYF
15,TRBJ2-3,TRBV11-3,TRBD1,CASSSIKTGKETQYF
12,TRBJ2-1,TRBV11-3,TRBD1,CASSSTGNEQFF
11,TRBJ2-7,TRBV5-6,-,CASSLQDEQYF
15,TRBJ1-4,TRBV2,TRBD1,CASSDFGTGREKLFF
15,TRBJ1-4,TRBV5-1,-,CASSAGQGNVEKLFF
13,TRBJ1-5,TRBV7-7,-,CASPDAQLRPQHF
16,TRBJ2-7,TRBV7-9,TRBD2,CASSLETSEYPYEQYF
15,TRBJ2-1,TRBV4-1,TRBD2,CASSQEPGLAGGGVF
14,TRBJ2-3,TRBV5-1,TRBD2,CASGGGSIGDTQYF
13,TRBJ1-1,TRBV19,TRBD1,CAARQGMNTEAFF
14,TRBJ2-1,TRBV7-3,-,CASSLFASRGEQFF
16,TRBJ2-1,TRBV4-1,-,CASSQDWAGRYNEQFF
14,TRBJ2-3,TRBV5-1,-,CASSLEEGTDTQYF
14,TRBJ2-7,TRBV27,-,CASSLRNAVGEQYF
15,TRBJ2-7,TRBV6-1,-,CASSLHRASSYEQYF
15,TRBJ1-1,TRBV4-1,-,CASSQPGTRRTEAFF
15,TRBJ1-5,TRBV10-2,-,CASSESRGRNQPQHF
15,TRBJ2-3,TRBV11-3,TRBD2,CASSSREGSTDTQYF
13,TRBJ2-7,TRBV28,-,CASSPAPPGEQYF
14,TRBJ1-4,TRBV2,-,CASRINTSNEKLFF
14,TRBJ2-5,TRBV27,TRBD2,CASSSGLAGVEQYF
13,TRBJ2-7,TRBV7-9,-,CASSLEGGDEQYF
14,TRBJ2-5,TRBV5-1,-,CASSPTGIGETQYF
15,TRBJ1-2,TRBV25-1,TRBD1,CASSGRQGTNYGYTF
18,TRBJ2-5,TRBV4-1,TRBD2,CASSQSDWLAGDQETQYF
18,TRBJ1-2,TRBV4-1,TRBD1,CASSQDGIWGTGGWGYTF
15,TRBJ2-1,TRBV6-5,-,CASSRKDWGDNEQFF
12,TRBJ1-2,TRBV30,-,CAWSVDSWGYTF
15,TRBJ2-7,TRBV5-1,-,CASSLYSQASYEQYF
15,TRBJ2-7,TRBV25-1,TRBD2,CASSEYGGSSYEQYF
14,TRBJ2-2,TRBV5-4,-,CASSPGLNTGELFF
15,TRBJ2-3,TRBV6-5,-,CASTREGGRTDTQYF
15,TRBJ1-4,TRBV6-5,TRBD1,CASSYRDSEGEKLFF
16,TRBJ1-5,TRBV5-6,TRBD1,CASSFDRGLSNQPQHF
16,TRBJ1-1,TRBV5-1,TRBD1,CASSSGTGGWGTEAFF
16,TRBJ2-7,TRBV5-1,-,CASSLTGRGASYEQYF
17,TRBJ2-3,TRBV5-1,TRBD2,CASSLGLAGGLTDTQYF
17,TRBJ2-7,TRBV4-1,-,CASSQDQVGTPTYEQYF
15,TRBJ2-2,TRBV5-1,-,CASSLARTNTGELFF
18,TRBJ1-5,TRBV28,-,CASSSQFRAPSPNQPQHF
17,TRBJ2-1,TRBV25-1,-,CASSLLIGKTAYNEQFF
17,TRBJ1-2,TRBV9,-,CASSVGQDTVPTYGYTF
17,TRBJ2-7,TRBV4-2,TRBD2,CASSQVRLSGTPYEQYF
15,TRBJ2-1,TRBV5-1,TRBD1,CASSFQGASGNEQFF
13,TRBJ2-3,TRBV9,-,CASSAQGTDTQYF
15,TRBJ2-1,TRBV25-1,TRBD2,CASSGLAGPYNEQFF
15,TRBJ2-7,TRBV7-6,-,CASSPRGGESYEQYF
16,TRBJ2-7,TRBV27,-,CASSFSRDSSSYEQYF
13,TRBJ2-1,TRBV6-1,-,CASPTGDYNEQFF
14,TRBJ1-2,TRBV5-6,TRBD1,CASRPGQIFYGYTF